One sample yielded the 10 T cell receptor beta chains listed below, sequenced in a study of cytomegalovirus exposure and HLA in healthy donors. The PCR ran on 60 Vbeta and 13 Jbeta primers. The repertoire was sequenced with immunoSEQ multiplex PCR; TCRdb's copy has only in-frame clones and lacks some. The sample has about 200,000 clones; under 70% are singletons. The sequenced sample consisted of PBMCs. The source is a man in his forties or fifties in good health and CMV-seropositive.

The chain recombines TRBV14 with TRBJ2-3, with a weak D call TRBD1 (6 bases). V lost 0 bases to trimming and J lost 2 bases, with 15 bases between them. This CDR3 spans 17 amino acids. CDR1 and CDR2 (germline): SGHDN, FVKESK. CDR3 bases: TGTGCCAGCAGCCAAGATGGGGACACCCTTCTCACAGATACGCAGTATTTT. Translating gives CASSQDGDTLLTDTQYF.

The J gene is TRBJ2-7, the V gene TRBV5-8, with D perhaps matching TRBD1 (6 bases). The CDR3 contains 14 residues. Trimming shortened V by 3 bases and J by 2 bases, and 12 bases separated the two germline ends. Germline-derived CDR1 and CDR2 are SGHTS and YDEGEE. The CDR3 loop is CASSSEEGAYEQYF. The DNA of the CDR3 is TGTGCCAGCAGCTCAGAAGAGGGGGCCTACGAGCAGTACTTC.

V and J are TRBV6-1 and TRBJ1-4; no clear D gene. CDR1 and CDR2 (germline): MNHNS, SASEGT. Trimming stripped 6 bases from V and 11 bases from J, with 13 bases between. The length of the CDR3 is 12 residues. The CDR3 loop is CASSGLLGKLFF. The CDR3 DNA follows: TGTGCCAGCAGCGGACTTCTCGGCAAACTGTTTTTT.

This clone has just a few counts. The rearrangement links TRBV10-2 to TRBJ1-5, with a tentative D call TRBD1 (5 bases). Per germline, CDR1 WSHSY and CDR2 SAAADI. V was shortened by 2 bases and J by 7 bases, with 12 bases between the two germline ends. There are 14 residues in the CDR3. The CDR3 loop is CASSEVGLGQPQHF. The CDR3 bases are TGCGCCAGCAGTGAGGTGGGGCTAGGGCAGCCCCAGCATTTT.

This clone was detected only a few times. The V call is TRBV4-2, the J call TRBJ1-2; maybe TRBD1 (5 bases). This CDR3 region has 17 residues. V lost 4 bases and J 4 bases, leaving 22 bases between the germline ends. Germline V gene sequence: CDR1 LGHNA, CDR2 YNFKEQ. In nucleotides, the CDR3 is TGTGCCAGCAGCCCCACGGGGGGAGGCCTTACGATCTATGGCTACACCTTC. It translates to CASSPTGGGLTIYGYTF.

This clone has only one observation. For the CDR3, the DNA is TGTGCCAGCAGTTACTCCTCCAGGGAACCTAATCAGCCCCAGCATTTT. This codes for CASSYSSREPNQPQHF. This chain links TRBV6-5 with TRBJ1-5; a possible D gene is TRBD1 (5 bases). The length of the CDR3 is 16 residues. CDR1 and CDR2 (germline): MNHEY, SVGAGI. With 0 bases removed from V and 4 bases from J, the gap between germline ends came to 13 bases.

This clone was found a few times. The chain carries TRBV6-1 and TRBJ2-7; 10 bases align to TRBD2. V trimming: 3 bases; J trimming: 7 bases; junction bases outside the gene matches: 3. CDR1 MNHNS and CDR2 SASEGT come from the germline V gene. This CDR3 is built from 13 residues. Here the CDR3 reads CASSEGLAWEQYF. Written as DNA, the CDR3 is TGTGCCAGCAGTGAGGGACTAGCGTGGGAGCAGTACTTC.

The chain uses TRBV7-2 and TRBJ1-1; the D is unclear. V dropped 2 bases and J dropped 1 base, with 5 bases sitting between them. Germline V CDR1 and CDR2: SGHTA, FQGNSA. The CDR3 is 13 amino acids. Here the CDR3 DNA reads TGTGCCAGCAGCTTACGAGGGAACACTGAAGCTTTCTTT. This translates into CASSLRGNTEAFF.

J is TRBJ2-7 and V is TRBV11-2; 12 bases map to TRBD2. This CDR3 has 17 residues. The junction had 13 bases not matched to a gene; V was cut back by 8 bases and J by 2 bases. Germline V gives CDR1 SGHAT, CDR2 FQNNGV. The CDR3 reads CASVPGLAGHSTYEQYF. CDR3 in DNA: TGTGCCAGCGTACCGGGACTAGCGGGCCACTCCACCTACGAGCAGTACTTC.

V gene TRBV5-5 combines with J gene TRBJ1-2; no definite D call. V lost 4 bases to trimming and J lost 3 bases, with 10 bases between them. The length of the CDR3 is 13 residues. Germline assignment: CDR1 SGHKS and CDR2 YYEKEE (reference sequence). CDR3 residues: CASSPAVYYGYTF. CDR3 nucleotide sequence: TGTGCCAGCAGCCCCGCGGTTTACTATGGCTACACCTTC.